Listed here are 20 T cell receptor beta chains from one sample, sequenced in a study of cytomegalovirus exposure and HLA in healthy donors. Primers for the PCR totalled 60 Vbeta and 13 Jbeta. Sequencing was performed with immunoSEQ multiplex PCR; in TCRdb, only in-frame clones are kept and a portion is missing. Of around 50,000 clones listed, roughly three fifths were seen once; the top ten hold over 9.5%. The sequenced material came from PBMCs. The receptors were sampled from a human donor in good health.

This chain uses TRBV15 with TRBJ2-7, with D uncertain. The CDR3 is made up of 15 amino acids. V dropped 1 base and J dropped 2 bases, with 12 bases sitting between them. CDR1 LNHNV and CDR2 YYDKDF come from the germline V gene (reference sequence). The chain's CDR3 is CATSRGASVTYEQYF. In nucleotides, the CDR3 is TGTGCCACCAGCAGAGGCGCCTCCGTCACCTACGAGCAGTACTTC.

J is TRBJ2-1 and V is TRBV13; 8 bases fit TRBD2. This CDR3 comprises 15 residues. Germline values: CDR1 PRHDT, CDR2 FYEKMQ (reference sequence). V trimming: 1 base; J trimming: 6 bases; junction bases outside the gene matches: 5. CDR3 in DNA: TGTGCCAGCAGCTTAGTGGGGACTAGGGGCAATGAGCAGTTCTTC. It encodes CASSLVGTRGNEQFF. Looking up the rest from reference TRBV13 and TRBJ2-1 gives the full variable domain: AAGVIQSPRHLIKEKRETATLKCYPIPRHDTVYWYQQGPGQDPQFLISFYEKMQSDKGSIPDRFSAQQFSDYHSELNMSSLELGDSALYFCASSLVGTRGNEQFFGPGTRLTVL.

There are a few counts of this clone. V and J are TRBV5-1 and TRBJ2-7, with 8 bases matching TRBD2. Trimming removed 4 bases from V and 6 bases from J; junction bases left unmatched: 18. Germline values: CDR1 SGHRS, CDR2 YFSETQ. The CDR3 is 17 amino acids. CDR3 nucleotide sequence: TGCGCCAGCAGCCCGTACAAATCAGTGAGCGGGGGTGGCGAGCAGTACTTC. Translation gives CASSPYKSVSGGGEQYF. The full variable domain, with the rest looked up from reference TRBV5-1 and TRBJ2-7, is KAGVTQTPRYLIKTRGQQVTLSCSPISGHRSVSWYQQTPGQGLQFLFEYFSETQRNKGNFPGRFSGRQFSNSRSEMNVSTLELGDSALYLCASSPYKSVSGGGEQYFGPGTRLTVT.

This clone is a singleton in its sample. The chain has TRBV7-3 and TRBJ1-1, with a tentative D call TRBD1 (5 bases). V lost 5 bases and J lost 2, with 12 bases in between. CDR1 is SGHTA and CDR2 is FQGTGA in the germline V gene. The CDR3 covers 14 residues. The CDR3 nucleotides read TGTGCCAGCAGCCGGGGACTACTAAACACTGAAGCTTTCTTT. Encoded protein: CASSRGLLNTEAFF.

The CDR3 DNA reads TGTGCCAGCAGCTTAGTACAAGTTGGCTACACCTTC. It encodes CASSLVQVGYTF. The chain links TRBV7-9 to TRBJ1-2; D remains ambiguous. V was cut by 1 base and J by 7 bases, with 7 bases left in between. The CDR3 length is 12 residues. Germline CDR1 SEHNR, CDR2 FQNEAQ (reference sequence).

V and J are TRBV7-8 and TRBJ2-3; possible D gene TRBD2, 6 bases. The length of the CDR3 is 16 residues. Germline V gene sequence: CDR1 SGHVS, CDR2 FQNEAQ. V was trimmed by 5 bases and J by 5 bases, leaving 20 bases between them. CDR3: CASSQGRGGRGDTQYF. CDR3 nucleotide sequence: TGTGCCAGCAGCCAGGGACGGGGAGGCCGCGGAGATACGCAGTATTTT. Using reference TRBV7-8 and TRBJ2-3 for the parts outside the CDR3, the full variable domain is GAGVSQSPRYKVAKRGQDVALRCDPISGHVSLFWYQQALGQGPEFLTYFQNEAQLDKSGLPSDRFFAERPEGSVSTLKIQRTQQEDSAVYLCASSQGRGGRGDTQYFGPGTRLTVL.

CDR3: CASKLNSNQPQHF. The CDR3, as DNA: TGTGCCAGCAAACTCAATAGCAATCAGCCCCAGCATTTT. The V gene is TRBV6-5, the J gene TRBJ1-5; no reliable D call. The V gene lost 7 bases and the J gene lost 0 bases, with 7 bases spanning the gap. CDR3 length: 13 residues. Germline assignment: CDR1 MNHEY and CDR2 SVGAGI.

This clone was detected once. The chain uses TRBV30 and TRBJ1-2, with 8 nucleotides matching TRBD1. V trimming: 0 bases; J trimming: 7 bases; junction bases outside the gene matches: 10. This CDR3 region has 15 residues. Germline V gene lookup returns CDR1 GTSNPN and CDR2 SVGIG (reference sequence). CDR3 loop: CAWSVLRGQVAGYTF. The DNA of the CDR3 is TGTGCCTGGAGTGTCCTTCGGGGACAGGTGGCTGGCTACACCTTC. The entire variable domain, with the rest obtained from reference TRBV30 and TRBJ1-2, is as follows: SQTIHQWPATLVQPVGSPLSLECTVEGTSNPNLYWYRQAAGRGLQLLFYSVGIGQISSEVPQNLSASRPQDRQFILSSKKLLLSDSGFYLCAWSVLRGQVAGYTFGSGTRLTVV.

This chain joins TRBV6-6 and TRBJ2-1; TRBD2 matches at 8 bases. Germline V lookup: CDR1 MNHNY, CDR2 SVGAGI (reference sequence). V lost 4 bases to trimming and J lost 6 bases; unmatched junction nucleotides: 5. CDR3 size: 14 residues. The CDR3 region is CASSSSTSGNEQFF. The CDR3 bases are TGTGCCAGCAGTTCCTCTACTAGCGGCAATGAGCAGTTCTTC.

This clone was detected a few times. The V and J genes are TRBV6-1 and TRBJ2-3, with D unresolved. This CDR3 spans 13 amino acids. The V end lost 2 bases, the J end lost 1 base, and 4 bases lay between the germline ends. Germline V gives CDR1 MNHNS, CDR2 SASEGT. CDR3 residues: CASSEQGTDTQYF. The CDR3 region has the DNA TGTGCCAGCAGTGAACAGGGCACAGATACGCAGTATTTT.

The V and J genes are TRBV29-1 and TRBJ1-1; 7 nucleotides match TRBD1. Germline-derived CDR1 and CDR2 are SQVTM and ANQGSEA. V shed 5 bases and J 1 base; nucleotides not matched to a gene: 1. This CDR3 has 12 amino acids. The CDR3 DNA reads as TGCAGCGTTCACAGGGGGAACACTGAAGCTTTCTTT. It translates to CSVHRGNTEAFF. Looking up the rest from reference TRBV29-1 and TRBJ1-1 gives the full variable domain: SAVISQKPSRDICQRGTSLTIQCQVDSQVTMMFWYRQQPGQSLTLIATANQGSEATYESGFVIDKFPISRPNLTFSTLTVSNMSPEDSSIYLCSVHRGNTEAFFGQGTRLTVV.

This clone was observed a handful of times. The J gene is TRBJ1-2, the V gene TRBV5-6; 9 positions agree with TRBD1. From germline, CDR1 is SGHDT and CDR2 YYEEEE. The CDR3 length is 15 residues. After removal of 2 bases from V and 4 bases from J, the junction contained 6 bases not matched to a gene. CDR3 in DNA: TGTGCCAGCAGCTTCACAGGGGGCTCCGTCTATGGCTACACCTTC. Amino acids: CASSFTGGSVYGYTF.

The chain has TRBV27 and TRBJ1-4; 8 bases align to TRBD1. Germline loops: CDR1 MNHEY, CDR2 SMNVEV (reference sequence). With V trimmed by 7 bases and J by 7 bases, 8 bases remained unmatched. The CDR3 totals 14 residues. The CDR3 DNA follows: TGTGCCAGCAAAATCCAGGGGGCTGGTGAAAAACTGTTTTTT. Protein: CASKIQGAGEKLFF.

CDR3 nucleotide sequence: TGTGCCAGCAGCCGGGCAGGGGGCTCATTCATCCAGTCACCCCTCCACTTT. This encodes CASSRAGGSFIQSPLHF. The chain employs TRBV5-8 and TRBJ1-6, with 8 bases that match TRBD1. The germline V gene has CDR1 SGHTS and CDR2 YDEGEE. Trimming took 4 bases from V and 10 from J; bases not matched to a gene: 16. The CDR3 runs 17 residues.

This rearrangement joins TRBV5-1 to TRBJ2-7; the match to TRBD1 covers 7 bases. Germline-derived CDR1 and CDR2 are SGHRS and YFSETQ. The trim removed 3 bases at V and 6 bases at J, leaving 9 bases unmatched. CDR3 length: 14 amino acids. The CDR3 nucleotides are TGCGCCAGCAGCTCCGGGACAGCGACTCTCGAGCAGTACTTC. The encoded protein is CASSSGTATLEQYF.

The rearrangement uses TRBV19 and TRBJ1-2; no clear D gene. CDR1 LNHDA and CDR2 SQIVND come from the germline V gene (reference sequence). The CDR3 spans 15 residues. V lost 3 bases, J lost 7 bases, and 18 bases lay in between. The CDR3 coding sequence is TGTGCCAGTAGTATTACCGAGAGGATTATTGCTGGCTACACCTTC. Its translation is CASSITERIIAGYTF.

The rearrangement uses TRBV9 and TRBJ2-7; TRBD2 aligns across 12 bases. CDR1 is SGDLS and CDR2 is YYNGEE in the germline V gene. V was clipped by 3 bases and J by 2 bases; unmatched bases: 3. The CDR3 length is 15 residues. CDR3 coding DNA: TGTGCCAGCAGCGCTAGCGGGGGGGGAACCTACGAGCAGTACTTC. Its translation is CASSASGGGTYEQYF.

V is TRBV7-8 and J is TRBJ1-2; D is perhaps TRBD1 (6 bases). CDR3 length equals 14 residues. The germline V and J ends were trimmed by 1 base and 3 bases, with 9 bases remaining between them. CDR1 is SGHVS, CDR2 FQNEAQ, per germline. CDR3 protein: CASSLGAGDYGYTF. In DNA form, the CDR3 reads TGTGCCAGCAGCTTAGGTGCAGGGGACTATGGCTACACCTTC.

The chain is built from TRBV9 and TRBJ2-3; 16 bases line up with TRBD2. CDR1 is SGDLS and CDR2 is YYNGEE in the germline V gene. The CDR3 totals 17 residues. With 4 bases clipped from V and 4 bases from J, the junction kept 6 bases outside the gene matches. The CDR3 DNA is TGTGCCAGCAGCCTCCTGGGACTAGCGGGGGGGGCAGATACGCAGTATTTT. This translates into CASSLLGLAGGADTQYF.

The chain employs TRBV29-1 and TRBJ2-7; TRBD1 aligns across 10 bases. CDR1 is SQVTM, CDR2 ANQGSEA, per germline. The CDR3 covers 13 residues. V dropped 7 bases and J dropped 8; count of bases not matched to a gene: 11. Written as DNA, the CDR3 is TGCAGCGCCGGGACAGGGGACTTGGGGCAGCAGTACTTC. Translation: CSAGTGDLGQQYF.